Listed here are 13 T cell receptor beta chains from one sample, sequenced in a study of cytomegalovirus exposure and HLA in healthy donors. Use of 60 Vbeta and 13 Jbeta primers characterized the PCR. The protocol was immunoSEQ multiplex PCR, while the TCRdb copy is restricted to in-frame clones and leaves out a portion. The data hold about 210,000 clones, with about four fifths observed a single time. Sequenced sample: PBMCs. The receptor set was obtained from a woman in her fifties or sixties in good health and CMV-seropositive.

DNA for the CDR3: TGCGCCAGCAGCCAAGATGCGACTAGCGGGGGGAGTAACACAGATACGCAGTATTTT. This sequence encodes CASSQDATSGGSNTDTQYF. This chain connects TRBV4-1 to TRBJ2-3, with 13 nucleotides matching TRBD2. The CDR3 contains 19 residues. Trimming removed 0 bases from V and 2 bases from J; junction bases left unmatched: 8. CDR1 MGHRA and CDR2 YSYEKL come from the germline V gene.

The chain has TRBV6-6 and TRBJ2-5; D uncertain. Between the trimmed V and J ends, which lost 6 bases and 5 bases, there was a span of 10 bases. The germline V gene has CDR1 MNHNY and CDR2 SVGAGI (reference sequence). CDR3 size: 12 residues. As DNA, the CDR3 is TGTGCCAGCAGCGAGTCTTGGGAGACCCAGTACTTC. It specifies CASSESWETQYF.

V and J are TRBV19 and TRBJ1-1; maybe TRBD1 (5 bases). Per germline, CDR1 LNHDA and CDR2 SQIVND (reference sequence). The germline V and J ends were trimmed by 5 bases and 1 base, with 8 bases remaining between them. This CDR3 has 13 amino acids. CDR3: CASSATANTEAFF. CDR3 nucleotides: TGTGCCAGTAGTGCGACAGCGAACACTGAAGCTTTCTTT.

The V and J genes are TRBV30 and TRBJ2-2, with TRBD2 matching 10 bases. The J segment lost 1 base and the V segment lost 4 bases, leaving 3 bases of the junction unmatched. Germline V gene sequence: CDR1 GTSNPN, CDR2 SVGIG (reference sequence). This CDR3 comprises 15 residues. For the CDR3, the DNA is TGTGCCTGGACCTCTAGCGGGGGGAACACCGGGGAGCTGTTTTTT. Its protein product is CAWTSSGGNTGELFF.

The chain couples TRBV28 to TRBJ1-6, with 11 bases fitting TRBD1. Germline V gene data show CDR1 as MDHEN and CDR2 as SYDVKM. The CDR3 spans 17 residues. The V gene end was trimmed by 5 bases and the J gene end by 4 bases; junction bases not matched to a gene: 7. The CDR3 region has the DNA TGTGCCAGCAGTGTCCCTGGGGACAGGGGGTATAATTCACCCCTCCACTTT. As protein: CASSVPGDRGYNSPLHF.

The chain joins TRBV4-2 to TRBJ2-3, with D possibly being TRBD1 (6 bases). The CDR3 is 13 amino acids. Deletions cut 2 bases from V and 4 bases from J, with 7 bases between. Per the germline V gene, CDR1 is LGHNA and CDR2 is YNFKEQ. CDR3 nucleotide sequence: TGTGCCAGCAGCCAAAGGACAGCAGATACGCAGTATTTT. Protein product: CASSQRTADTQYF.

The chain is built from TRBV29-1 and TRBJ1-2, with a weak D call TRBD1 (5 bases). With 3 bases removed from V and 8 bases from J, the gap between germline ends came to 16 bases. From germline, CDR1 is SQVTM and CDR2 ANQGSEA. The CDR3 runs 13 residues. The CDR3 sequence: CSVDGTGPRGYTF. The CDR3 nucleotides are TGCAGCGTTGACGGTACAGGCCCCCGAGGCTACACCTTC.

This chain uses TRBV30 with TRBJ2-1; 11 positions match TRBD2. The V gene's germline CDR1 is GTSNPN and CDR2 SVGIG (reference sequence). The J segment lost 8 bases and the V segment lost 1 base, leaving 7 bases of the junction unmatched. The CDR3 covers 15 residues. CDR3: CAWSDETSGGYEQFF. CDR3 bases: TGTGCCTGGAGTGATGAAACTAGCGGGGGATATGAGCAGTTCTTC.

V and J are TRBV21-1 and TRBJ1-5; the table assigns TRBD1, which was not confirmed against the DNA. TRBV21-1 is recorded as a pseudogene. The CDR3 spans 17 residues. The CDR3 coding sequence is TGTGCCAGCAGCCAAGGGCAAGGGGGTCGGAGCAATCAGCCCCAGCATTTT. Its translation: CASSQGQGGRSNQPQHF.

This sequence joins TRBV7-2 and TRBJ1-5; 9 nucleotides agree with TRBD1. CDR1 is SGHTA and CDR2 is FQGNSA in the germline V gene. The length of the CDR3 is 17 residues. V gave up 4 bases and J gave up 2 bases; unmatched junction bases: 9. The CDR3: CASSSRTGVRGNQPQHF. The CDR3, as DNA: TGTGCCAGCAGCTCGAGGACAGGGGTCCGTGGCAATCAGCCCCAGCATTTT.

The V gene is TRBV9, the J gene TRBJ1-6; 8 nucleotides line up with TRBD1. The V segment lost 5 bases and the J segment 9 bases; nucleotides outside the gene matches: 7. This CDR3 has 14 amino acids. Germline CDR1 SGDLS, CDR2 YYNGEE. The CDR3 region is CASSSTGEGSPLHF. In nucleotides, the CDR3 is TGTGCCAGCAGTTCGACAGGGGAGGGTTCACCCCTCCACTTT.

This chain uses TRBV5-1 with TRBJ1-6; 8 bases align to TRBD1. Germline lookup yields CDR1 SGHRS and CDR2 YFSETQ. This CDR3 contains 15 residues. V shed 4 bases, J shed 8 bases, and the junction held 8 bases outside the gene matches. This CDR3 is CASSPRTGTDSPLHF. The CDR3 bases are TGCGCCAGCAGCCCACGGACAGGGACTGATTCACCCCTCCACTTT.

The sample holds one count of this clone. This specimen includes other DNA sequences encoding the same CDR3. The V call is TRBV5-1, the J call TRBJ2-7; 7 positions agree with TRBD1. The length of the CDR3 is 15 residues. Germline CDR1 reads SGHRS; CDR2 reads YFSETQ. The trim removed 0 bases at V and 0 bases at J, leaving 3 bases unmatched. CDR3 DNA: TGCGCCAGCAGCTTGGCGGCAGGGGGCTCCTACGAGCAGTACTTC. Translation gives CASSLAAGGSYEQYF.